This TCR beta chain stems from a study of response to subunit inactivated influenza vaccine. Findings and caveats of the study: T cells newly recruited by each seasonal influenza vaccination are few, the authors suggested.

TCRdb re-called the RT-PCR reads with MiXCR, one entry per CDR3 protein. The data contain approximately 290,000 distinct CDR3 sequences, approximately 21% of them singletons. In the case of this clonotype: The antigen remains undetermined.

The CDR3 extends over 14 amino acids. The V end was cut by 2 bases, the J end by 4 bases, with 11 bases between. CDR1 is MGHRA, CDR2 YSYEKL, per germline. This sample comprised PBMCs from blood, obtained about 20 months after vaccination. The gene calls are TRBV4-1 and TRBJ1-2, with D tentatively TRBD1 (5 bases). This clonotype originated in a man aged 50-75 years who received an inactivated influenza vaccine. CDR3 residues: CASSQPRDGYGYTF. Here the CDR3 DNA reads TGCGCCAGCAGCCAACCCCGGGACGGCTATGGCTACACCTTC.